This T cell receptor (beta chain) stems from a study of technical replicates of blood from several donors. The trim removed 0 bases at V and 4 bases at J, leaving 4 bases unmatched. The germline V gene has CDR1 SGHNT and CDR2 YYREEE (reference sequence). This CDR3 has 15 amino acids. The protocol was immunoSEQ multiplex PCR, while the TCRdb copy is restricted to in-frame clones and leaves out a portion. The data hold 9,500 to 15,000 clones, with roughly 95% observed a single time. Sequences were obtained from PBMCs. The source is a human donor in good health. The rearrangement links TRBV5-4 to TRBJ2-7; 10 bases align to TRBD2. CDR3: CASSLGTSGLYEQYF. The CDR3 DNA reads as TGTGCCAGCAGCTTGGGGACTAGCGGCTTATACGAGCAGTACTTC.